The following is a TCR beta chain sequence with its context. The antigen remains unidentified. This CDR3 is 14 amino acids long. Germline CDR1 and CDR2: SGHRS and YFSETQ. The ends lost 4 bases at V and 4 bases at J; junction bases unmatched: 5. The data originate from a study of T cells after yellow fever vaccination. Across the study: Low-cell-number fractions underwent preparation using SMART-Seq v4 Ultra Low Input. Overall study findings and caveats: The bulk population could contribute abundant contaminating clonotypes to FACS-sorted repertoires. Post-booster samples contained most primary-vaccination clones (around 95% CD4, almost 90% CD8).

TCRdb ran MiXCR on the 5' RACE reads and lists one entry per CDR3 protein. In the table there are hundreds of thousands of distinct CDR3 sequences, about 9.5% of which are singletons. The chain uses TRBV5-1 and TRBJ1-3; 7 bases match TRBD1. Sequenced material: PBMCs, taken on the day of the first yellow fever vaccination. The source is a man younger than 35 who received the YFV17D yellow fever vaccine. The CDR3 region is CASSQRDSGNTIYF. DNA of the CDR3: TGCGCCAGCAGCCAAAGGGACAGCGGAAACACCATATATTTT. Full variable domain (rest looked up from reference TRBV5-1 and TRBJ1-3): KAGVTQTPRYLIKTRGQQVTLSCSPISGHRSVSWYQQTPGQGLQFLFEYFSETQRNKGNFPGRFSGRQFSNSRSEMNVSTLELGDSALYLCASSQRDSGNTIYFGEGSWLTVV.